These 2 T cell receptor beta chains share one sample of origin, sequenced in a study of PD-1 blockade in mismatch repair-deficient tumors. Produced via immunoSEQ multiplex PCR; TCRdb's table is partial and in-frame only. The sample contains 70,000 to 90,000 clones, roughly 80% of which appear only once. The material sequenced was peripheral blood, taken 44 weeks after starting pembrolizumab. The source of these receptors is an adult with mismatch repair-deficient cancer.

This clone was detected only a few times. The chain's CDR3 is CASSDGHSNQPQHF. In DNA, the CDR3 is TGTGCCAGCAGTGACGGGCATAGCAATCAGCCCCAGCATTTT. The chain carries TRBV6-1 and TRBJ1-5; D gene unclear. CDR1 is MNHNS, CDR2 SASEGT, per germline. Trimming pared 3 bases from V and 0 bases from J, leaving 6 bases between. This CDR3 is 14 amino acids long.

The rearrangement links TRBV5-1 to TRBJ2-3, with D tentatively TRBD2 (5 bases). Germline V gene lookup returns CDR1 SGHRS and CDR2 YFSETQ. The CDR3 contains 13 residues. Between the trimmed V and J ends, which lost 4 bases and 4 bases, there was a span of 10 bases. This CDR3 reads CASSPEVPDTQYF. CDR3 nucleotides: TGCGCCAGCAGCCCGGAGGTTCCAGATACGCAGTATTTT. Full variable domain (rest looked up from reference TRBV5-1 and TRBJ2-3): KAGVTQTPRYLIKTRGQQVTLSCSPISGHRSVSWYQQTPGQGLQFLFEYFSETQRNKGNFPGRFSGRQFSNSRSEMNVSTLELGDSALYLCASSPEVPDTQYFGPGTRLTVL.